This T cell receptor beta chain stems from a study of shared clonotypes between healthy human individuals (TCRdb year 2020). Notes on the research overall: Three men and a couple of women, aged 18 to 49 years, made up the cohort. To increase sequencing depth and limit assay-specific biases, different laboratories used diverse techniques to prepare libraries and sequence TCR repertoires. The study deeply sequenced blood TCR repertoires of about five healthy adults to estimate repertoire size and the extent of clonotype sharing between individuals. Per donor, three plates each were used for CD4 naive and CD4 memory, two for CD8 naive, and one for CD8 memory. Each donor's leukapheresis produced roughly between roughly 0.85 and 9.5 billion PBMCs. What the authors observed across the whole study: Sampling was restricted to blood, and TCR repertoires in tissues likely differ from the TCR repertoires found in blood. Pairwise subsampling indicated that sequencing depth was expected to affect the degree of clonotype sharing among donors. Compared with non-shared clonotypes, the clonotypes found in all four sorted-subset donors had higher generation probabilities. Even with the large sequencing depth, rarefaction of the sorted-subset datasets indicated that sequencing was incomplete. Estimated clonotype richness was generally larger for naive than for memory subsets. Across a handful of donors, 5% to 6% of naive CD4, approximately 4% of naive CD8, under 2.5% of memory CD4, and approximately 0.4% of memory CD8 clonotypes were shared. Because the study included a small number of donors, the genetic and exposure-history diversity represented was limited.

The CDR3 measures 16 amino acids from cysteine to phenylalanine. Just the 48-base CDR3 DNA is kept, in frame starting at base 1. Based on the germline V gene, the CDR1 and CDR2 sequences are ENHRY and SYGVKD. The V end gives up 10 bases and the J end 1 base, leaving 12 bases in the junction not matched to a gene. Using the deep immunoSEQ assay, TCR CDR3 regions were amplified from genomic DNA by multiplex PCR. Extracted genomic DNA from each cell subset was distributed evenly across all wells of several immunoSEQ 96-well plates, and each plate was treated as a replicate. For sorted subsets, about 220 ng of genomic DNA, equivalent to roughly 30,000 T cell genomes, went into each replicate PCR. Purified libraries were quantified with a Qubit 3.0 fluorometer, sized on a Bioanalyzer 2100, and re-quantified with the KAPA Library Quantification kit. Every immunoSEQ 96-well plate was sequenced on a dedicated single-read 150-cycle Illumina NextSeq 550 flow cell. The source study handled its data this way. The immunoSEQ output contained only junctional sequences without quality scores, so filtering could not match that applied to full-length reads. To assign V/J genes and CDR3, sequences were annotated against IMGT germline references using PyIR, a Python wrapper for IgBLAST v1.9. Any read was removed if the V/J assignment was weak (E-value above 1e-6), the CDR3 was missing, or the read contained stop codons, out-of-frame junctions, or ambiguous translated residues. A V3J clonotype was defined by an identical inferred V gene, J gene, and CDR3 amino acid sequence. To compute the percentage overlap between repertoires, the number of shared unique clonotypes was divided by the size of the smaller repertoire. RTK rarefaction, the Chao1 estimator, and Recon v2.1 estimates of unobserved clonotypes were used to assess repertoire richness. OLGA was used to compute generation probabilities for all TCRbeta clonotypes that the gDNA method yielded from a few donors. TCRdb holds this immuneACCESS table with in-frame rearrangements only. Some clones are missing; in checked studies, unresolved V genes explain under half, and the rest has no known cause. V and J calls and clone size are copied from that table; D and trimming were computed from the DNA. This sample holds roughly 2,000,000 clones; around 96% were observed only once. The top ten constitute roughly 1.2% of the sample.

As concerns this clone: Which antigen it targets is not known. Base quality data are lacking; no much larger clone is found one base away.

CD8 naive samples were obtained by positive selection for CCR7 among CD45RO-negative cells, yielding a CD45RA+CCR7+ population from which TemRA cells were excluded. The donors were healthy, HIV-negative adults who had no recently reported acute infections or vaccinations. Every donor was a Caucasian adult living in Nashville, Tennessee, USA. After blood collection by leukapheresis, PBMCs were isolated using Ficoll-Histopaque density gradient centrifugation and then cryopreserved in the vapor phase of liquid nitrogen. Analytical flow cytometry was used to check the purity and quantity of every magnetically sorted T cell population. Each sorted fraction had its genomic DNA isolated and then quantified by UV absorbance on a Nanodrop 2000c.

The TCR sequence derives from a man aged 18 to 30 in good health. The V gene is TRBV10-3 and the J gene is TRBJ2-2, and TRBD1 aligns with 7 junction nucleotides. The sequenced sample was naive CD8+ T cells sorted from blood. The sample's cell subset or site label is to be understood as: CD45RA+CCR7+. At the DNA level, the sequence is TGTGCCACCAAAGACGGGACAGTTGTGAACACCGGGGAGCTGTTTTTT. It translates as CATKDGTVVNTGELFF.